The entry below gives a single TCR beta chain sequence along with its context. Its matching antigen is unknown. Data came from immunoSEQ multiplex PCR; TCRdb stores just in-frame clones and leaves some out. In the table there are 25,000 to 40,000 clones, 84% of which are singletons. The sample comes from a study of OX40 agonist ivuxolimab in advanced cancers. Study overall: Patients received the agonistic anti-OX40 (CD134) antibody ivuxolimab. The group had a mean age of 60 years, ranged from 23 to 79, and was 82.7% male.

The study's findings and limits: Patients who responded partially at 0.1-3.0 mg/kg showed clonal expansion ranking among the lowest. Relative to CD4+ cells, CD8+ T cells on average had more expanded clones.

This CDR3 contains 16 residues. Trimming took 5 bases from V and 3 from J, leaving 16 bases between them. The germline gives CDR1 MDHEN, CDR2 SYDVKM. The input for sequencing was CD4+ or CD8+ T cells sorted from blood, taken in a trial of the OX40 agonist ivuxolimab. This receptor was obtained from an adult with an advanced solid tumor such as melanoma, head and neck, liver or kidney cancer. This chain links TRBV28 with TRBJ1-4, with TRBD1 as a possible D gene (6 bases). This chain's CDR3 is CASSLARQEPNEKLFF. DNA of the CDR3: TGTGCCAGCAGTCTGGCCCGACAGGAGCCTAATGAAAAACTGTTTTTT. Full variable domain (remainder filled in from reference TRBV28 and TRBJ1-4): DVKVTQSSRYLVKRTGEKVFLECVQDMDHENMFWYRQDPGLGLRLIYFSYDVKMKEKGDIPEGYSVSREKKERFSLILESASTNQTSMYLCASSLARQEPNEKLFFGSGTQLSVL.